This TCR beta chain is drawn from a study of metastatic and nonmetastatic thyroid tumors. Study in general: Peripheral blood and tumor or nodule samples from malignant and benign thyroid patients were compared.

This clone was recorded at least ten times. Its target is unknown. Not a single patient had been given any form of treatment at any point before undergoing thyroid surgery. Germline CDR1 and CDR2: GTSNPN and SVGIG (reference sequence). The CDR3 is 11 residues long. V gave up 5 bases and J gave up 0 bases, with 2 bases separating them. Study processing details: Clinicopathological groups differed in CDR3, with these differences serving to build a distant-metastasis classifier for papillary thyroid cancer. With MiXCR, TCRdb reprocessed the PCR reads. The V and J calls shown here were made by TCRdb, not taken from the authors' results. Of about 20,000 clones in the sample, over 20% are singletons; the top ten hold about 9.4%. Points from the study as a whole: Relative to benign nodules, malignant thyroid tumors were reportedly characterized by significantly elevated TCR beta diversity in blood and tumor.

J is TRBJ1-5 and V is TRBV30; D is ambiguous. The source is a male donor with papillary thyroid cancer or a benign thyroid nodule (not recorded which). Some clones in this sample may be carry-over from other donors' samples. Sequencing was carried out using tumor tissue. The CDR3 is CAWLSNQPQHF. The CDR3 DNA reads as TGTGCCTGGCTTAGCAATCAGCCCCAGCATTTT.